This TCR beta chain is drawn from a study of T-cell memory formation after mild COVID-19. Study-level information: Clusters were largely donor specific.

From 5'RACE with constant-segment primers came TCR alpha and TCR beta cDNA libraries that carried sample barcodes and UMIs. TCRdb independently ran MiXCR on the 5' RACE reads; one entry per CDR3 protein. Of a few hundred thousand distinct CDR3 sequences listed, about 21% are singletons. This TCR derives from an adult woman who had mild COVID-19 (a few samples of this study predate the infection). Cell type and time point are not known. The sequencing input was PBMCs or a T cell subset sorted from them (not recorded which).

In DNA, the CDR3 is TGCGCCAGCAGCTTGGAACCCAGTACCTACGAGCAGTACTTC. Translating gives CASSLEPSTYEQYF. The chain uses TRBV5-1 and TRBJ2-7; no clear D. CDR3 length: 14 residues. The V and J ends lost 0 bases and 2 bases respectively, with 9 bases between them. Germline lookup yields CDR1 SGHRS and CDR2 YFSETQ. The full variable domain, rest sourced from reference TRBV5-1 and TRBJ2-7, is KAGVTQTPRYLIKTRGQQVTLSCSPISGHRSVSWYQQTPGQGLQFLFEYFSETQRNKGNFPGRFSGRQFSNSRSEMNVSTLELGDSALYLCASSLEPSTYEQYFGPGTRLTVT.